This T cell receptor (beta chain) comes out of a study of CD8 T cells in ankylosing spondylitis (dated by TCRdb to the late 2010s). About the study as a whole: The study set out to find disease-linked TCR variants by profiling T cell receptor beta repertoires in ankylosing spondylitis patients and healthy donors. The whole study cohort included roughly 110 healthy donors and under 30 ankylosing spondylitis patients. Peripheral blood samples were taken, and synovial fluid was additionally collected from ankylosing spondylitis patients.

To note about this clonotype: What antigen it recognizes has not been identified. Qualities for individual bases were not recorded, and no much larger clone is one base off.

V is shortened by 5 bases, J by 8 bases, and the region joining them spans 12 bases. Including the terminal cysteine and phenylalanine, the CDR3 comprises 12 residues. The only DNA kept is the CDR3, 36 bases in frame from the first base. CDR1 and CDR2, per the germline V gene, are SNHLY and FYNNEI. TCRdb records Illumina HiSeq 2500 as the sequencer. TCR beta libraries were prepared by quantitative 5'-RACE with molecular barcodes. The source study handled its data this way. A new computational method, built on a probabilistic model of VDJ rearrangement, was used to identify disease-linked TCR variants. TCRdb trimmed public reads at Q25 via fastp, called clones via MiXCR and kept in-frame beta chains. CDR3 protein duplicates are merged, each entry listing the most common genes and DNA. Clone size and V and J calls follow TCRdb, not the original study. The sample contains approximately 300,000 distinct CDR3 sequences, 8% of them found a single time. The biggest ten clones account for about 15% of the sample.

What the study reported, not specific to this receptor: The disease-linked clones showed a CD8+ phenotype and occurred at relatively low frequencies in peripheral blood. A TCR beta motif of about eight highly homologous amino acid variants appeared characteristic of blood from ankylosing spondylitis patients. Some motif variants had previously been reported in the synovial fluid and blood of reactive arthritis patients, which suggests shared mechanisms of disease initiation. The disease-linked clones were reported to be significantly enriched in matched synovial fluid samples from ankylosing spondylitis patients.

This chain is built from TRBV2 and TRBJ1-2; the D segment cannot be called with confidence. Source material: blood, either unsorted or a sorted T cell fraction (not recorded which). The TCR was taken from a male donor with ankylosing spondylitis. Here the CDR3 is given as CASSFTPGGYTF. The DNA sequence follows: TGTGCCAGCAGTTTCACCCCGGGAGGCTACACCTTC.